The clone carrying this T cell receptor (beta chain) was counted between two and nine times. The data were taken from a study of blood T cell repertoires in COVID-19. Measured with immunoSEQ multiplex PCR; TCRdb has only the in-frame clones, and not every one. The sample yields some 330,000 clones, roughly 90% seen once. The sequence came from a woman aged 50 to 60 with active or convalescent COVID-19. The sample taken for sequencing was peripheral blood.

This CDR3 is CASSLGTSGGMDEQFF. The CDR3 DNA reads TGTGCCAGCAGCTTAGGGACTAGCGGGGGGATGGATGAGCAGTTCTTC. This rearrangement joins TRBV11-2 to TRBJ2-1; TRBD2 aligns across 14 bases. The CDR3 runs 16 residues. V was clipped by 1 base and J by 8 bases; unmatched bases: 4. Germline V CDR1 and CDR2: SGHAT, FQNNGV. Based on the CDR3 plus reference TRBV11-2 and TRBJ2-1, the full variable domain is EAGVAQSPRYKIIEKRQSVAFWCNPISGHATLYWYQQILGQGPKLLIQFQNNGVVDDSQLPKDRFSAERLKGVDSTLKIQPAKLEDSAVYLCASSLGTSGGMDEQFFGPGTRLTVL.